This is a list of T cell receptor beta chains from one sample in a study of T-cell memory formation after mild COVID-19. TCRdb fed the 5' RACE reads into MiXCR, producing one record per CDR3 protein. The sample comprises over 70,000 distinct CDR3 sequences, about 13% of which are singletons, and about 28% rests with the top ten. The sequenced sample was PBMCs or a T cell subset sorted from them (not recorded which). These receptors were obtained from an adult woman who had mild COVID-19 (a few samples of this study predate the infection). Cell type and time point are not known. The CDR3 runs from the conserved cysteine through the conserved F or W. The D gene is left open where the match is weak. A row's size may be missing; if present it is once, few, many or a size class.

j_call clone_size d_call v_call cdr3_aa cdr3_nt
TRBJ2-6 once TRBD1 TRBV27 CASSLSGTGVSGANVLTF TGTGCCAGCAGTTTATCCGGGACAGGGGTATCTGGGGCCAACGTCCTGACTTTC
TRBJ1-2 NA NA TRBV3-1 CASSQEVLKRHGYTF TGTGCCAGCAGCCAAGAAGTGCTAAAGAGGCATGGCTACACCTTC
TRBJ1-1 NA TRBD1 TRBV4-2 CASSRRGDRAKSTEAFF TGTGCCAGCAGTCGAAGAGGTGACAGGGCGAAATCCACTGAAGCTTTCTTT
TRBJ2-7 NA TRBD2 TRBV11-2 CASSSGLALYEQYF TGTGCCAGCAGCTCGGGACTAGCTCTCTACGAGCAGTACTTC
TRBJ2-5 once TRBD2 TRBV20-1 CSARALAGGLQETQYF TGCAGTGCTAGAGCACTAGCGGGGGGTCTCCAAGAGACCCAGTACTTC
TRBJ2-5 once NA TRBV2 CASSDIQETQYF TGTGCCAGCAGTGATATACAAGAGACCCAGTACTTC
TRBJ2-1 few TRBD1 TRBV27 CASGLTGVHWDEQFF TGTGCCAGCGGCCTGACAGGGGTTCATTGGGATGAGCAGTTCTTC
TRBJ1-1 NA TRBD1 TRBV5-1 CASSLAVQGAGVDTEAFF TGCGCCAGCAGCTTGGCCGTGCAGGGGGCAGGGGTGGACACTGAAGCTTTCTTT
TRBJ1-1 NA TRBD1 TRBV30 CAWEQGLNTEAFF TGTGCCTGGGAACAGGGGCTGAACACTGAAGCTTTCTTT
TRBJ2-2 NA NA TRBV12-3/TRBV12-4 CASLTWGPSNTGELFF TGTGCCAGCCTGACCTGGGGGCCGTCGAACACCGGGGAGCTGTTTTTT
TRBJ2-1 few NA TRBV4-2 CASSPGGYEQFF TGTGCCAGCAGCCCCGGGGGCTATGAGCAGTTCTTC
TRBJ2-1 few TRBD2 TRBV29-1 CSVETGGYNEQFF TGCAGCGTTGAGACGGGGGGTTACAATGAGCAGTTCTTC
TRBJ2-7 NA TRBD1 TRBV20-1 CSANDRGDAYEQYF TGCAGTGCTAACGACAGGGGCGACGCCTACGAGCAGTACTTC
TRBJ2-7 few TRBD2 TRBV4-3 CASSQDRVIAGGPNEQYF TGCGCCAGCAGCCAAGATCGGGTCATAGCGGGAGGGCCTAACGAGCAGTACTTC
TRBJ2-1 NA NA TRBV6-4 CASSETGGTYNEQFF TGTGCCAGCAGTGAGACAGGTGGGACCTACAATGAGCAGTTCTTC
TRBJ2-2 few NA TRBV30 CAQSQGRSGELFF TGTGCCCAATCCCAGGGCCGGTCCGGGGAGCTGTTTTTT
TRBJ2-2 few NA TRBV5-1 CASSLVGGTGELFF TGCGCCAGCAGCTTGGTTGGAGGCACCGGGGAGCTGTTTTTT
TRBJ1-1 many NA TRBV7-2 CASSSYLWTEAFF TGTGCCAGCAGCTCCTATTTGTGGACTGAAGCTTTCTTT
TRBJ2-2 NA TRBD2 TRBV7-6 CASRELAGGNTGELFF TGTGCCAGCAGGGAGCTAGCGGGGGGTAACACCGGGGAGCTGTTTTTT
TRBJ1-2 few NA TRBV9 CASSVEGPYGYTF TGTGCCAGCAGCGTAGAAGGCCCCTATGGCTACACCTTC
TRBJ1-4 NA NA TRBV14 CASSRTAQGEKLFF TGTGCCAGCAGCCGGACAGCCCAGGGTGAAAAACTGTTTTTT
TRBJ2-3 NA NA TRBV6-5 CASSYRWTDTQYF TGTGCCAGCAGTTATAGATGGACAGATACGCAGTATTTT
TRBJ2-7 NA NA TRBV27 CASSPGTIYEQYF TGTGCCAGCAGTCCTGGGACGATTTACGAGCAGTACTTC
TRBJ1-1 NA NA TRBV7-9 CASSWPEVYTEAFF TGTGCCAGCAGCTGGCCGGAGGTCTACACTGAAGCTTTCTTT
TRBJ1-2 NA NA TRBV10-3 CAIGTGGYGYTF TGTGCCATCGGGACGGGAGGCTATGGCTACACCTTC
TRBJ2-2 many TRBD1 TRBV5-1 CASSRGQGSMFF TGCGCCAGCAGCCGGGGACAGGGTTCGATGTTTTTT